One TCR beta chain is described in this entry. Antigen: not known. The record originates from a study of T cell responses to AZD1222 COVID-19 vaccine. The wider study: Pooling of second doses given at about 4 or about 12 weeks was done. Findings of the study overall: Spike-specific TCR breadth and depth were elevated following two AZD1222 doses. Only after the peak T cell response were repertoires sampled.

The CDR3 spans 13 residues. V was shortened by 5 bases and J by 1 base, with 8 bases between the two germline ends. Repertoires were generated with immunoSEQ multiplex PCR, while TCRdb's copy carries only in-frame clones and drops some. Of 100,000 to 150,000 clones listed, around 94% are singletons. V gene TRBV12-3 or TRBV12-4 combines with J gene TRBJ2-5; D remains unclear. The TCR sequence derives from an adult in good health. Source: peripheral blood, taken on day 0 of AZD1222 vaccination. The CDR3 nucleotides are TGTGCCAGCAGTCGACTGTCCCAAGAGACCCAGTACTTC. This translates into CASSRLSQETQYF.